The next 18 T cell receptor beta chains were all read from a single sample in a study of blood T cell repertoires in COVID-19. This table comes from immunoSEQ multiplex PCR, and its TCRdb copy is limited to in-frame clones, with some not included. The table records roughly 200,000 clones, about 90% of them present only once. The source material was PBMCs or T cells enriched from blood (not recorded which). These receptors came from a woman in her 30s who had recovered from COVID-19.

The chain joins TRBV7-9 to TRBJ1-2; TRBD1 matches 7 bases. This CDR3 has 14 residues. V lost 4 bases to trimming and J lost 2 bases; unmatched junction nucleotides: 4. Germline V CDR1 and CDR2: SEHNR, FQNEAQ (reference sequence). The CDR3 sequence is CASSSTGRNYGYTF. The CDR3 DNA sequence: TGTGCCAGCAGCTCGACAGGGCGGAACTATGGCTACACCTTC.

This clone appeared many times. The rearrangement uses TRBV6-1 and TRBJ1-2, with D unresolved. Germline V CDR1 and CDR2: MNHNS, SASEGT. The CDR3 has 15 amino acids. Trimming pared 2 bases from V and 5 bases from J, leaving 15 bases between. CDR3 residues: CASSESGRAGYGYTF. Written as DNA, the CDR3 is TGTGCCAGCAGTGAATCGGGTAGGGCGGGATATGGCTACACCTTC.

The rearrangement joins TRBV2 to TRBJ1-4; TRBD1 agrees at 7 bases. Germline V CDR1 and CDR2: SNHLY, FYNNEI. There are 15 residues in the CDR3. V shed 6 bases, J shed 3 bases, and the junction held 7 bases outside the gene matches. The CDR3 protein is CASRDAGTANEKLFF. CDR3 bases: TGTGCCAGCAGGGATGCCGGGACAGCTAATGAAAAACTGTTTTTT. The full variable domain, its missing parts supplied by reference TRBV2 and TRBJ1-4, is EPEVTQTPSHQVTQMGQEVILRCVPISNHLYFYWYRQILGQKVEFLVSFYNNEISEKSEIFDDQFSVERPDGSNFTLKIRSTKLEDSAMYFCASRDAGTANEKLFFGSGTQLSVL.

This chain connects TRBV6-4 to TRBJ1-2; D uncertain. This CDR3 region has 13 residues. Trimming removed 6 bases at V and 7 bases at J, with 15 bases between. The germline CDR1 and CDR2 sequences are MRHNA and SNTAGT. The CDR3, as DNA: TGTGCCAGCAGCCTGGAGGGAATGGGTGGCTACACCTTC. Its translation is CASSLEGMGGYTF.

This chain joins TRBV6-5 and TRBJ1-2; TRBD1 agrees at 7 bases. CDR3 length: 14 amino acids. Germline-derived CDR1 and CDR2 are MNHEY and SVGAGI. Trimming took 6 bases from V and 7 from J; bases not matched to a gene: 11. The CDR3 loop reads CASSPSTGSGGYTF. CDR3 coding DNA: TGTGCCAGCAGCCCATCGACAGGGTCCGGTGGCTACACCTTC.

The CDR3 DNA reads as TGCAGCGTTTGGGGATCCGGGACAATACGTATCGGCTACACCTTC. This sequence encodes CSVWGSGTIRIGYTF. The chain links TRBV29-1 to TRBJ1-2; D is possibly TRBD1 (6 bases). CDR3 length: 15 residues. Germline loops: CDR1 SQVTM, CDR2 ANQGSEA. With 5 bases removed from V and 8 bases from J, the gap between germline ends came to 24 bases.

The chain recombines TRBV19 with TRBJ2-7; tentative D call: TRBD1 (5 bases). This CDR3 is 14 amino acids long. V was pared by 5 bases and J by 3 bases, with 14 bases between. Germline V gene data show CDR1 as LNHDA and CDR2 as SQIVND (reference sequence). The CDR3 region has the DNA TGTGCCAGTAGTGGCCAGGGCCCTCTCTACGAGCAGTACTTC. It specifies CASSGQGPLYEQYF. Full variable domain (outside the CDR3, taken from reference TRBV19 and TRBJ2-7): DGGITQSPKYLFRKEGQNVTLSCEQNLNHDAMYWYRQDPGQGLRLIYYSQIVNDFQKGDIAEGYSVSREKKESFPLTVTSAQKNPTAFYLCASSGQGPLYEQYFGPGTRLTVT.

This rearrangement joins TRBV30 to TRBJ1-5; D is undetermined. Germline CDR1 is GTSNPN and CDR2 is SVGIG (reference sequence). V dropped 0 bases and J dropped 9 bases, with 9 bases sitting between them. The CDR3 sequence is 12 residues long. The CDR3 sequence: CAWSVLAGPQHF. The CDR3 DNA reads as TGTGCCTGGAGTGTATTGGCTGGGCCCCAGCATTTT.

J is TRBJ2-1 and V is TRBV11-3, with TRBD2 identical over 10 bases. Germline V lookup: CDR1 SGHNT, CDR2 YENEEA. This CDR3 region has 15 residues. V trimming: 7 bases; J trimming: 4 bases; junction bases outside the gene matches: 7. The CDR3 sequence: CASTLRTSGYNEQFF. The CDR3 DNA follows: TGTGCCAGCACCCTTAGGACTAGCGGTTACAATGAGCAGTTCTTC.

The rearrangement links TRBV6-1 to TRBJ2-1; D possibly corresponds to TRBD1 (5 bases). Trimming stripped 3 bases from V and 4 bases from J, with 7 bases between. The CDR3 is 13 residues long. Germline assignment: CDR1 MNHNS and CDR2 SASEGT. CDR3 loop: CASSDRAYNEQFF. The CDR3 DNA reads TGTGCCAGCAGTGACAGGGCTTACAATGAGCAGTTCTTC.

This chain links TRBV19 with TRBJ2-3, with 8 bases identical to TRBD1. Germline assignment: CDR1 LNHDA and CDR2 SQIVND (reference sequence). After removal of 6 bases from V and 3 bases from J, the junction contained 5 bases not matched to a gene. The CDR3 has 14 amino acids. CDR3 DNA: TGTGCCAGTAGAACAGGGGGTGGTACAGATACGCAGTATTTT. It specifies CASRTGGGTDTQYF.

The rearrangement joins TRBV5-4 to TRBJ1-2, with D maybe TRBD1 (5 bases). Germline V CDR1 and CDR2: SGHNT, YYREEE (reference sequence). Deletions cut 4 bases from V and 1 base from J, with 8 bases between. This CDR3 is 13 amino acids long. CDR3 in DNA: TGTGCCAGCAGCCACAGGCTTAACTATGGCTACACCTTC. This gives the protein CASSHRLNYGYTF.

This clone was detected a few times. The V call is TRBV7-2, the J call TRBJ2-3, with D possibly TRBD2 on 6 matching bases. Germline assignment: CDR1 SGHTA and CDR2 FQGNSA. The CDR3 is 15 amino acids. V gave up 7 bases and J gave up 4 bases, with 18 bases separating them. The CDR3 nucleotides are TGTGCCAGCACCTCTAACCTAGCGTTCTCAGATACGCAGTATTTT. This gives the protein CASTSNLAFSDTQYF.

The V and J genes are TRBV5-1 and TRBJ1-4; TRBD1 might be the D (6 bases). CDR3 size: 16 residues. V was pared by 0 bases and J by 6 bases, with 15 bases between. CDR1 is SGHRS, CDR2 YFSETQ, per germline. The CDR3 DNA reads as TGCGCCAGCAGCTTGGCCGGCAGGGGTCTCTATGAAAAACTGTTTTTT. It is translated as CASSLAGRGLYEKLFF.

The CDR3 DNA is TGTGCCAGCACCGAAGCCACTAGCGGGGGGTTTGATACGCAGTATTTT. This sequence encodes CASTEATSGGFDTQYF. The chain joins TRBV28 to TRBJ2-3; 12 positions agree with TRBD2. Trimming at V came to 7 bases and at J to 6 bases, leaving 11 bases not matched to a gene. CDR1 MDHEN and CDR2 SYDVKM come from the germline V gene. This CDR3 is 16 amino acids long.

The CDR3 is CASSPSGQGASLGGYTF. CDR3 sequence (DNA): TGTGCCAGCTCACCGTCGGGACAGGGGGCCTCTCTTGGGGGCTACACCTTC. The gene calls are TRBV18 and TRBJ1-2; TRBD1 agrees at 12 bases. After removal of 3 bases from V and 8 bases from J, the junction contained 13 bases not matched to a gene. Germline CDR1 KGHSH, CDR2 LQKENI. The length of the CDR3 is 17 residues. Variable domain in full (rest from reference TRBV18 and TRBJ1-2): NAGVMQNPRHLVRRRGQEARLRCSPMKGHSHVYWYRQLPEEGLKFMVYLQKENIIDESGMPKERFSAEFPKEGPSILRIQQVVRGDSAAYFCASSPSGQGASLGGYTFGSGTRLTVV.

V usage is TRBV7-8 and J usage is TRBJ2-7; 7 bases fit TRBD1. Germline V gene lookup returns CDR1 SGHVS and CDR2 FQNEAQ. Trimming cost V 6 bases and J 3 bases; bases outside gene matches: 8. The CDR3 runs to 14 residues. The DNA for the CDR3 is TGTGCCAGCAGGCAAGGACAGGACGACTACGAGCAGTACTTC. As protein: CASRQGQDDYEQYF.

The chain combines TRBV4-3 with TRBJ1-1; D not certain. This CDR3 contains 15 residues. Germline V CDR1 and CDR2: LGHNA, YSLEER. V was clipped by 3 bases and J by 5 bases, with 16 bases between them. The CDR3 DNA reads TGCGCCAGCAGCCAGGGATACCCCCGGGAGACTGAAGCTTTCTTT. Residues: CASSQGYPRETEAFF.